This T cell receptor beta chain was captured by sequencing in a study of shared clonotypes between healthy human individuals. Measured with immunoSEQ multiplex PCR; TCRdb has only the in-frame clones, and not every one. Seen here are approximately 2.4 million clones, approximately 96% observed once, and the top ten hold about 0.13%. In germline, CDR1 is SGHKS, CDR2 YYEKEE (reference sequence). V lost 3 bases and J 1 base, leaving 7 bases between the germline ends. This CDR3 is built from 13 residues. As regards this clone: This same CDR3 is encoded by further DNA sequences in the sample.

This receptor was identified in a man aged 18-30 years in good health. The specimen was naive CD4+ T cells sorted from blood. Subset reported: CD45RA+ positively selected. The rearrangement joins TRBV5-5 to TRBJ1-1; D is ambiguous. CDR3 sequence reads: CASSWAENTEAFF. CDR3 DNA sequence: TGTGCCAGCAGCTGGGCCGAGAACACTGAAGCTTTCTTT.